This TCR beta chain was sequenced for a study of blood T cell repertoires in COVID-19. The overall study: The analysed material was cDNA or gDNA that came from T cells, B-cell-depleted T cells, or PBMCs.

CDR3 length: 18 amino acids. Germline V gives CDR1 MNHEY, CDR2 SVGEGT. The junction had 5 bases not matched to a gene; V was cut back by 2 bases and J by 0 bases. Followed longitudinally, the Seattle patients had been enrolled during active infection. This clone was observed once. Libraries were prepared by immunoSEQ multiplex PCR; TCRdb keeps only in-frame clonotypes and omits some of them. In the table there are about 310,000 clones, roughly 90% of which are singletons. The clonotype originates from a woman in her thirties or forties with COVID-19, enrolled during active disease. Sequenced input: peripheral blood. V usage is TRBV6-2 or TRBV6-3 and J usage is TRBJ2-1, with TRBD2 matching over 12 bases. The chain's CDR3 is CASSYGLAGLDSYNEQFF. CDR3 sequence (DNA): TGTGCCAGCAGTTACGGACTAGCGGGACTCGACTCCTACAATGAGCAGTTCTTC.